These 15 T cell receptor beta chains were sequenced from one sample in a study of T cells in Graves' hyperthyroidism and ophthalmopathy. RNA transcripts yielded amplified TCR beta CDR3 regions. During a first-round RT-PCR of the TCR CDR3, the HTBI primer set was used. TCRdb fed the multiplex PCR reads into MiXCR, producing one record per CDR3 protein. The table records around 620,000 distinct CDR3 sequences, about 14% of them present only once. Sample: blood. The source of these receptors is a woman aged 18-30 years with Graves' ophthalmopathy.

This clonotype appeared many times. CDR3 residues: CASSPVRIAGGSDTQYF. The CDR3 bases are TGTGCCAGCAGCCCCGTTCGGATAGCGGGAGGGTCAGATACGCAGTATTTT. The rearrangement joins TRBV5-5 to TRBJ2-3, with 11 positions matching TRBD2. The J segment lost 4 bases and the V segment lost 4 bases, leaving 11 bases of the junction unmatched. The CDR3 has 17 amino acids. The germline V gene encodes CDR1 SGHKS and CDR2 YYEKEE (reference sequence). The entire variable domain, with the rest obtained from reference TRBV5-5 and TRBJ2-3, is as follows: DAGVTQSPTHLIKTRGQQVTLRCSPISGHKSVSWYQQVLGQGPQFIFQYYEKEERGRGNFPDRFSARQFPNYSSELNVNALLLGDSALYLCASSPVRIAGGSDTQYFGPGTRLTVL.

Remarks on this clonotype: Since a much larger clone is just one base distant, this may be a read error. Written as DNA, the CDR3 is TGTGCCAACAGTTACTCGTTCGCCGGGGAGCTGTTTTTT. Protein: CANSYSFAGELFF. This chain connects TRBV6-6 to TRBJ2-2; no clear D gene. The CDR3 length is 13 residues. Germline values: CDR1 MNHNY, CDR2 SVGAGI (reference sequence).

This clonotype has more than one count but fewer than ten. The V gene is TRBV7-9, the J gene TRBJ2-2, with D maybe TRBD1 (5 bases). V lost 3 bases, J lost 2 bases, and 22 bases lay in between. Germline V lookup: CDR1 SEHNR, CDR2 FQNEAQ (reference sequence). The CDR3 totals 19 residues. The CDR3 spells CASSLLGPGPIRNTGELFF. CDR3 nucleotide sequence: TGTGCCAGCAGCTTGCTTGGGCCAGGGCCGATCAGAAACACCGGGGAGCTGTTTTTT. The variable domain in full, with the rest retrieved from reference TRBV7-9 and TRBJ2-2, is DTGVSQNPRHKITKRGQNVTFRCDPISEHNRLYWYRQTLGQGPEFLTYFQNEAQLEKSRLLSDRFSAERPKGSFSTLEIQRTEQGDSAMYLCASSLLGPGPIRNTGELFFGEGSRLTVL.

Remarks on this clonotype: With a much larger clone just one base away, this may be a read error. The genes are TRBV28 and TRBJ1-1, with 8 positions matching TRBD1. In germline, CDR1 is MDHEN, CDR2 SYDVKM. CDR3 length: 13 amino acids. V shed 8 bases, J shed 4 bases, and the junction held 6 bases outside the gene matches. The CDR3: CASGQGMSTEAFF. Written as DNA, the CDR3 is TGTGCCAGCGGACAGGGCATGAGCACTGAAGCTTTCTTT.

This clonotype has just a few counts. The chain recombines TRBV2 with TRBJ1-3; TRBD1 aligns across 9 bases. Germline lookup yields CDR1 SNHLY and CDR2 FYNNEI. The trim removed 5 bases at V and 10 bases at J, leaving 9 bases unmatched. There are 14 residues in the CDR3. Written as DNA, the CDR3 is TGTGCCAGCAGTACCGGGACAGGGAGTATGACCATATATTTT. Its protein product is CASSTGTGSMTIYF.

About this clonotype itself: The junction and the germline gene differ at one end; a read error may be behind it. The J gene is TRBJ2-7, the V gene TRBV7-2, with D possibly TRBD1 on 5 matching bases. The germline V gene encodes CDR1 SGHTA and CDR2 FQGNSA. The CDR3 totals 15 residues. The CDR3 protein is CASSQQVSSSYEQYF. For the CDR3, the DNA is TGCGCCAGCAGCCAACAGGTTTCTTCCTCCTACGAGCAGTACTTC.

CDR3 amino acids: CASTPTSGFTGELFF. The DNA for the CDR3 is TGTGCCAGCACCCCAACTAGCGGATTCACCGGGGAGCTGTTTTTT. V gene TRBV6-1 combines with J gene TRBJ2-2; 8 nucleotides agree with TRBD2. The J segment lost 4 bases and the V segment lost 7 bases, leaving 8 bases of the junction unmatched. The germline gives CDR1 MNHNS, CDR2 SASEGT. This CDR3 contains 15 residues.

This clonotype was seen repeatedly, ten times or more. This rearrangement joins TRBV27 to TRBJ2-2; D is unresolved. The CDR3 totals 18 residues. Germline V gene sequence: CDR1 MNHEY, CDR2 SMNVEV (reference sequence). V shed 0 bases and J shed 2 bases, with 16 bases lying between them. This chain's CDR3 is CASSLSILTAPNTGELFF. DNA for the CDR3: TGTGCCAGCAGTTTATCGATTCTAACAGCTCCAAACACCGGGGAGCTGTTTTTT.

This clonotype has ten or more counts. V usage is TRBV7-9 and J usage is TRBJ1-1; D unclear. This CDR3 has 15 amino acids. The ends were cut back, 1 base at V and 5 bases at J, with 14 bases in the middle. Germline CDR1 SEHNR, CDR2 FQNEAQ (reference sequence). The CDR3 nucleotides are TGTGCCAGCAGCTTAGTGGGAGAAGCTAGGACTGAAGCTTTCTTT. Translated, it gives CASSLVGEARTEAFF.

Only a few counts were recorded for this clonotype. It may be a read error: a sequence one base away is much more abundant. V usage is TRBV6-2 or TRBV6-3 and J usage is TRBJ2-3, with D perhaps matching TRBD2 (6 bases). Germline CDR1 reads MNHEY; CDR2 reads SVGEGT. The CDR3 consists of 15 residues. This CDR3 reads CASGYGGTGTDTQYF. The CDR3 DNA reads TGTGCCAGCGGTTACGGGGGAACCGGGACAGATACGCAGTATTTT.

This chain joins TRBV20-1 and TRBJ2-1; D possibly uses TRBD1 or TRBD2 (5 bases each). V was trimmed by 0 bases and J by 3 bases, leaving 12 bases between them. The CDR3 is 15 residues long. Germline-derived CDR1 and CDR2 are DFQATT and SNEGSKA (reference sequence). The CDR3 spells CSARDLGTLYNEQFF. CDR3 sequence (DNA): TGCAGTGCTAGAGATTTGGGGACGCTCTACAATGAGCAGTTCTTC.

This clonotype has a count of ten or more. The chain carries TRBV7-2 and TRBJ2-2; tentatively, D is TRBD1 or TRBD2 (5 bases each). Trimming took off 6 bases at V and 6 bases at J, with 11 bases between the two ends. The CDR3 has 13 residues. From germline, CDR1 is SGHTA and CDR2 FQGNSA. The CDR3, as DNA: TGTGCCAGCAGGAGGCAGGGACCCGGGGAGCTGTTTTTT. Protein sequence: CASRRQGPGELFF. Combining the CDR3 with reference TRBV7-2 and TRBJ2-2 gives the whole variable domain GAGVSQSPSNKVTEKGKDVELRCDPISGHTALYWYRQSLGQGLEFLIYFQGNSAPDKSGLPSDRFSAERTGGSVSTLTIQRTQQEDSAVYLCASRRQGPGELFFGEGSRLTVL.

The chain has TRBV6-2 or TRBV6-3 and TRBJ2-1; D unclear. The CDR3 has 14 residues. Germline V gene data show CDR1 as MNHEY and CDR2 as SVGEGT. V dropped 6 bases and J dropped 3 bases, with 12 bases sitting between them. CDR3 DNA: TGTGCCAGCAGACGGTACAGAGTCTACAATGAGCAGTTCTTC. Encoded protein: CASRRYRVYNEQFF.

This clonotype came up a few times. The rearrangement links TRBV13 to TRBJ2-6; TRBD1 might be the D (5 bases). V dropped 3 bases and J dropped 1 base, with 13 bases sitting between them. The CDR3 contains 17 residues. Germline lookup yields CDR1 PRHDT and CDR2 FYEKMQ (reference sequence). In DNA form, the CDR3 reads TGTGCCAGCAGCTTCACGACAGCCCGATCTGGGGCCAACGTCCTGACTTTC. Encoded protein: CASSFTTARSGANVLTF.

This chain connects TRBV7-2 to TRBJ2-5, with TRBD2 identical over 15 bases. V gave up 1 base and J gave up 3 bases; unmatched junction bases: 12. CDR1 SGHTA and CDR2 FQGNSA come from the germline V gene. The CDR3 covers 20 residues. CDR3 in amino acids: CASSLGAWTSGRAGEETQYF. The CDR3 nucleotides read TGTGCCAGCAGCTTAGGGGCCTGGACTAGCGGGAGGGCCGGGGAAGAGACCCAGTACTTC.